The present entry profiles one T cell receptor (beta chain) with its context. Its antigen remains unidentified. This sample is drawn from a study of cytomegalovirus exposure and HLA in healthy donors. A multiplex PCR was run with 60 Vbeta primers and 13 Jbeta primers. Repertoires were generated with immunoSEQ multiplex PCR, while TCRdb's copy carries only in-frame clones and drops some. The repertoire holds 120,000 or so clones, with around three quarters as singletons. General study results and limits: Usually a TCR sequence was rare, but some public TCRs were found in many donors. In vitro confirmation showed three CMV-associated chains to be CMV antigen specific.

The TCR sequence derives from a female donor in good health and CMV-seronegative. The source material was PBMCs.

The CDR3 sequence: CASSVTGSIANEKLFF. For the CDR3, the DNA is TGCGCCAGCAGCGTGACAGGTTCGATTGCTAATGAAAAACTGTTTTTT. The chain uses TRBV5-1 and TRBJ1-4, with D possibly TRBD1 on 6 matching bases. V was shortened by 4 bases and J by 3 bases, with 16 bases between the two germline ends. This CDR3 spans 16 amino acids. Germline assignment: CDR1 SGHRS and CDR2 YFSETQ.